A selection of T cell receptor beta chains follows, all from one sample in a study of CD8 T cell repertoires and HIV-1 epitope variants. The antigens of these receptors remain unknown. Sequencing used immunoSEQ multiplex PCR; TCRdb keeps in-frame clones, though not all of them. The sample includes about 2,700 clones, roughly two thirds of them seen just once. The sample comprised cultured CD8+ T cells derived from PBMCs. Receptors were obtained from a male donor with HIV. The CDR3 runs from the conserved cysteine through the conserved F or W. A D gene is named only where the DNA matches it firmly. Clone size, where shown, is once, few, many, or a class for clones that have expanded.

CDR3aa: CASSLAAGAGNTIYF; CDR3nt: TGCGCCAGCAGCTTGGCAGCCGGGGCTGGAAACACCATATATTTT; d_gene: .; abundance: .; j_gene: TRBJ1-3; v_gene: TRBV5-1
CDR3aa: CAWRGLFRGRFFGVGYTF; CDR3nt: TGTGCCTGGAGGGGACTCTTCAGGGGACGGTTTTTCGGTGTCGGCTACACCTTC; d_gene: .; abundance: .; j_gene: TRBJ1-2; v_gene: TRBV30
CDR3aa: CASSSLLTETQYF; CDR3nt: TGCGCCAGCAGCTCCCTTCTCACGGAGACCCAGTACTTC; d_gene: .; abundance: medium-sized; j_gene: TRBJ2-5; v_gene: TRBV4-3
CDR3aa: CAWSPFTGNTEAFF; CDR3nt: TGTGCCTGGAGTCCCTTCACAGGGAACACTGAAGCTTTCTTT; d_gene: .; abundance: .; j_gene: TRBJ1-1; v_gene: TRBV30
CDR3aa: CASSPSGGITEAFF; CDR3nt: TGTGCCAGCAGCCCCTCCGGTGGCATCACTGAAGCTTTCTTT; d_gene: .; abundance: .; j_gene: TRBJ1-1; v_gene: TRBV9
CDR3aa: CASSLGDGGTYEQYF; CDR3nt: TGTGCCAGCAGCTTAGGGGACGGGGGGACCTACGAGCAGTACTTC; d_gene: TRBD2; abundance: .; j_gene: TRBJ2-7; v_gene: TRBV7-9
CDR3aa: CASRSSGRATSTDTQYF; CDR3nt: TGCGCCAGCAGGAGTAGCGGGAGGGCCACTAGCACAGATACGCAGTATTTT; d_gene: TRBD2; abundance: .; j_gene: TRBJ2-3; v_gene: TRBV10-1
CDR3aa: CASSLGTGGGYTF; CDR3nt: TGTGCCAGCAGCTTGGGGACAGGGGGCGGCTACACCTTC; d_gene: TRBD1; abundance: .; j_gene: TRBJ1-2; v_gene: TRBV5-6
CDR3aa: CASIGFESSGNEQYF; CDR3nt: TGTGCCAGCATTGGATTCGAGTCTAGCGGTAACGAGCAGTACTTC; d_gene: TRBD2; abundance: .; j_gene: TRBJ2-7; v_gene: TRBV2
CDR3aa: CASSPDRTPYNEQFF; CDR3nt: TGTGCCAGCAGTCCAGACAGAACTCCCTACAATGAGCAGTTCTTC; d_gene: .; abundance: .; j_gene: TRBJ2-1; v_gene: TRBV6-5
CDR3aa: CASSRGQGEGQPQHF; CDR3nt: TGTGCCAGCTCCCGGGGACAGGGGGAAGGTCAGCCCCAGCATTTT; d_gene: TRBD1; abundance: .; j_gene: TRBJ1-5; v_gene: TRBV18
CDR3aa: CAISEDRGFGYTF; CDR3nt: TGTGCCATCAGTGAGGACAGGGGATTTGGCTACACCTTC; d_gene: TRBD1; abundance: few; j_gene: TRBJ1-2; v_gene: TRBV10-3
CDR3aa: CASSLGRAGRYNEQFF; CDR3nt: TGTGCCAGCAGCTTAGGGAGGGCAGGGAGATACAATGAGCAGTTCTTC; d_gene: .; abundance: .; j_gene: TRBJ2-1; v_gene: TRBV7-2
CDR3aa: CASSPGGSTYEQYF; CDR3nt: TGTGCCAGCAGCCCCGGGGGGTCGACCTACGAGCAGTACTTC; d_gene: TRBD2; abundance: .; j_gene: TRBJ2-7; v_gene: TRBV7-8